This TCR beta chain was obtained from a study of cytomegalovirus exposure and HLA in healthy donors. Sequenced by immunoSEQ multiplex PCR; TCRdb stores in-frame clones only, minus some. Seen here are about 58,000 clones, 90% observed once, and the top ten hold about 0.95%. After removal of 6 bases from V and 6 bases from J, the junction contained 7 bases not matched to a gene. The CDR3 has 12 residues. CDR1 SQVTM and CDR2 ANQGSEA come from the germline V gene. Sequencing input: PBMCs. The rearrangement links TRBV29-1 to TRBJ2-7, with 8 bases aligning to TRBD2. The TCR was taken from a man aged 18 to 29 in good health and CMV-seronegative. The CDR3, as DNA: TGCAGCGTCGGCGGGGGGCGTCGCGAGCAGTACTTC. This encodes CSVGGGRREQYF.